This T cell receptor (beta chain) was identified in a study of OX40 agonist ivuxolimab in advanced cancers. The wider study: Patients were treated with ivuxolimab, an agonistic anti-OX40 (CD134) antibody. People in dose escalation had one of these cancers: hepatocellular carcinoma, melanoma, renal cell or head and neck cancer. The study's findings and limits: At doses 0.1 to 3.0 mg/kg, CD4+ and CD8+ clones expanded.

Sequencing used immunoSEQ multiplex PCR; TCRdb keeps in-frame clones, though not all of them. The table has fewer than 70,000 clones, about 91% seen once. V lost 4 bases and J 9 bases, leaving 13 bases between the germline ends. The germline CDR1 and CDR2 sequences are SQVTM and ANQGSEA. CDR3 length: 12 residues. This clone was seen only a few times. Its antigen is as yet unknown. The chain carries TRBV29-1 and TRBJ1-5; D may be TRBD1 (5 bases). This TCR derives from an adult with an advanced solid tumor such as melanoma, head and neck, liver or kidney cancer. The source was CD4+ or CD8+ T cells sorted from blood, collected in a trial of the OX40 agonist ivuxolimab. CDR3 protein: CSVGEGPGPQHF. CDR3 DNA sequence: TGCAGCGTTGGGGAGGGGCCTGGGCCCCAGCATTTT.